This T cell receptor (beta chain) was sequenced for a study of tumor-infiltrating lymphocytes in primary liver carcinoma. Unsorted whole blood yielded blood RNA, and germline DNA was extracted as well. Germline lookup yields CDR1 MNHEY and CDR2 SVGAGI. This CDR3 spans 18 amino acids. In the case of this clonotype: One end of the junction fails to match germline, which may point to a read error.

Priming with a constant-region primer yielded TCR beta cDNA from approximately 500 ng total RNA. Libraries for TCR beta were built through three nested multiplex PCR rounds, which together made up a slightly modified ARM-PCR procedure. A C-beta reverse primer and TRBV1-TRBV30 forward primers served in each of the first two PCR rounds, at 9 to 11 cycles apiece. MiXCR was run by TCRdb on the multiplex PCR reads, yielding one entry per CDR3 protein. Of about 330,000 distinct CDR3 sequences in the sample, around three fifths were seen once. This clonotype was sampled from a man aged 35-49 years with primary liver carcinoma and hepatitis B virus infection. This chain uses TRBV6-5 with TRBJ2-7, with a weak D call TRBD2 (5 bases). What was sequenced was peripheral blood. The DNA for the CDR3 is TGTGCCAGCATCCGCGGCCGGCCACGGGCAAGGGAGACCTACGAGCGGTACTTC. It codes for CASIRGRPRARETYERYF.